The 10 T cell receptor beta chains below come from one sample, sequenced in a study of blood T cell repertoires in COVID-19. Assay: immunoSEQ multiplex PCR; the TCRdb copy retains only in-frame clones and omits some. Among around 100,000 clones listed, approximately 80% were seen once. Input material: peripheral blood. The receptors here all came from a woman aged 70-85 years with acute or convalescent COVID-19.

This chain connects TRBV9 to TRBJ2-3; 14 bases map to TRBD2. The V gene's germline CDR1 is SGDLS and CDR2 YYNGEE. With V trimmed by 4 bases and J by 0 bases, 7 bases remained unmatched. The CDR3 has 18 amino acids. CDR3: CASSSGLAGGTSTDTQYF. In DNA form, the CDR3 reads TGTGCCAGCAGCTCCGGACTAGCGGGGGGTACTAGCACAGATACGCAGTATTTT.

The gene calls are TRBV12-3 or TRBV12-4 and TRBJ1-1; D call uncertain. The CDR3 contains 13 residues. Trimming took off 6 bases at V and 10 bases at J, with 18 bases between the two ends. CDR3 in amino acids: CASSSHGTGIAFF. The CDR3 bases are TGTGCCAGCAGCAGCCACGGAACGGGGATAGCTTTCTTT.

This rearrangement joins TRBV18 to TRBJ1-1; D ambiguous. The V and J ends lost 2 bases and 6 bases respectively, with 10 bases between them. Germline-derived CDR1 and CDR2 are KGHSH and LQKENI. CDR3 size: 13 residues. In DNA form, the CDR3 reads TGTGCCAGCTCACCAGGGAGGTCAGCTGAAGCTTTCTTT. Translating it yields CASSPGRSAEAFF.

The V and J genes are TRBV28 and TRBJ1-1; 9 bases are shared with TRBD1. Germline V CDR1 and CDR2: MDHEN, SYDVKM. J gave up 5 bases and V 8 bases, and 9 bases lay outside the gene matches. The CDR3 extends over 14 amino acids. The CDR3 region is CASGSWTGETEAFF. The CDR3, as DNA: TGTGCCAGCGGGTCTTGGACAGGGGAGACTGAAGCTTTCTTT. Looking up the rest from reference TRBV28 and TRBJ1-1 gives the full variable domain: DVKVTQSSRYLVKRTGEKVFLECVQDMDHENMFWYRQDPGLGLRLIYFSYDVKMKEKGDIPEGYSVSREKKERFSLILESASTNQTSMYLCASGSWTGETEAFFGQGTRLTVV.

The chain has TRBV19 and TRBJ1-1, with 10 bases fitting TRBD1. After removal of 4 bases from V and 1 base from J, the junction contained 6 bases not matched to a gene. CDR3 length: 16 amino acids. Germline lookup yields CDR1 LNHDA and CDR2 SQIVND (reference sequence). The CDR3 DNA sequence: TGTGCCAGTAGTAGTAGACAGGGGGCCAAGAACACTGAAGCTTTCTTT. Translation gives CASSSRQGAKNTEAFF.

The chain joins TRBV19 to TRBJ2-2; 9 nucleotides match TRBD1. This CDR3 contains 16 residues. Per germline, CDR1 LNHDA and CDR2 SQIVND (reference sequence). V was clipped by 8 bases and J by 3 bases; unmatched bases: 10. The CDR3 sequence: CASHNPGQGYTGELFF. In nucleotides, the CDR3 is TGTGCCAGTCACAACCCGGGACAGGGATACACCGGGGAGCTGTTTTTT. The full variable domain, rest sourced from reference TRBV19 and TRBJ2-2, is DGGITQSPKYLFRKEGQNVTLSCEQNLNHDAMYWYRQDPGQGLRLIYYSQIVNDFQKGDIAEGYSVSREKKESFPLTVTSAQKNPTAFYLCASHNPGQGYTGELFFGEGSRLTVL.

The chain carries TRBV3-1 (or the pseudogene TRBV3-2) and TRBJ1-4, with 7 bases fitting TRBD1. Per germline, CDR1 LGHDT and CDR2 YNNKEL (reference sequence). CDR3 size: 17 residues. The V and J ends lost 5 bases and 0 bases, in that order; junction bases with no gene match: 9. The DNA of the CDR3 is TGTGCCAGCAGCTCCTACTCCGGACAGGCAACTAATGAAAAACTGTTTTTT. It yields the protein CASSSYSGQATNEKLFF.

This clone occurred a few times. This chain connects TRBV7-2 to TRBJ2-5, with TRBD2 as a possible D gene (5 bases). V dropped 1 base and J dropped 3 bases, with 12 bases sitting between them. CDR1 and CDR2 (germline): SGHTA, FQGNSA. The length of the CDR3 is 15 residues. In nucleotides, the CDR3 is TGTGCCAGCAGCTTAGGAGGGCCTACCAAAGAGACCCAGTACTTC. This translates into CASSLGGPTKETQYF.

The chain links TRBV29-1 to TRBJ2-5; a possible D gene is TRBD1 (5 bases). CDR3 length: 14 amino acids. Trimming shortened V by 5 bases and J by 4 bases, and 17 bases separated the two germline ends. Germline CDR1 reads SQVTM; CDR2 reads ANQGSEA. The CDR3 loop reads CSVKNQGQTETQYF. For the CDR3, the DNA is TGCAGCGTTAAGAACCAGGGTCAAACAGAGACCCAGTACTTC. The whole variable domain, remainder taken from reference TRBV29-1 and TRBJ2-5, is SAVISQKPSRDICQRGTSLTIQCQVDSQVTMMFWYRQQPGQSLTLIATANQGSEATYESGFVIDKFPISRPNLTFSTLTVSNMSPEDSSIYLCSVKNQGQTETQYFGPGTRLLVL.

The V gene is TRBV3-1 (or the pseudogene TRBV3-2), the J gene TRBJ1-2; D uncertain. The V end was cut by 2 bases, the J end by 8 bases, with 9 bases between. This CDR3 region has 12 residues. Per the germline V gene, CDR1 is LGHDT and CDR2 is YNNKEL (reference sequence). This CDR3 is CASSQTSRGYTF. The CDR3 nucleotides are TGTGCCAGCAGCCAAACGTCGAGGGGCTACACCTTC.